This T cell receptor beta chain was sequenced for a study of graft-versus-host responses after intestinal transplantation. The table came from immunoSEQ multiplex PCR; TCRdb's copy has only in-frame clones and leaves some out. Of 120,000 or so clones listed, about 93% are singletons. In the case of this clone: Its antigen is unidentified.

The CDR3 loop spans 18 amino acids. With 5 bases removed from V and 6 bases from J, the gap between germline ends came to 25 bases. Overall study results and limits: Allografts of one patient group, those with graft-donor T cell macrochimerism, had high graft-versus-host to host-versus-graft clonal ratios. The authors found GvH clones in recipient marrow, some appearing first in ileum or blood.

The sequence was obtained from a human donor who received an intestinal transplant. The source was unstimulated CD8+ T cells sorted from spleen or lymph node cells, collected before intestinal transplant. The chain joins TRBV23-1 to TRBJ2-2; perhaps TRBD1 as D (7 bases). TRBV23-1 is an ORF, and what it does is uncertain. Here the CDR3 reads CASSNPAGGKGAPGELFF. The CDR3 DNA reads TGCGCCAGCAGTAACCCGGCCGGGGGAAAGGGGGCGCCCGGGGAGCTGTTTTTT.